This T cell receptor beta chain originates from a study of blood T cells in healthy people across ages. CDR3 length: 16 amino acids. The V gene end was trimmed by 1 base and the J gene end by 4 bases; junction bases not matched to a gene: 6. Germline CDR1 is LGHNA and CDR2 is YSLEER. Together with a sample-barcoded 5' primer, a J-beta primer mix was included in a second PCR lasting about 7 to 12 cycles. TCRdb redid the calling of the 5' RACE reads with MiXCR, one entry per CDR3 protein. The table lists some 1.5 million distinct CDR3 sequences, roughly 27% of them singletons, with 7.7% in the top ten.

The TCR originated in a woman aged 25 to 39 in good health. Sequencing was performed on blood. The V gene is TRBV4-3, the J gene TRBJ2-3; 9 bases line up with TRBD2. CDR3 DNA sequence: TGCGCCAGCAGCCAAGGTATAGCGGGAGCTTCAGATACGCAGTATTTT. This translates into CASSQGIAGASDTQYF.